These T cell receptor beta chains were read from a single sample in a study of OX40 agonist ivuxolimab in advanced cancers. This table comes from immunoSEQ multiplex PCR, and its TCRdb copy is limited to in-frame clones, with some not included. The profile shows about 96,000 clones, roughly 80% of them singletons. The sequencing here drew on CD4+ or CD8+ T cells sorted from blood, taken in a trial of the OX40 agonist ivuxolimab. The receptor source for this set is an adult with an advanced solid tumor such as melanoma, head and neck, liver or kidney cancer. Both conserved end residues are part of each CDR3. The order of the fields is D gene, clone size, J gene, V gene, CDR3 length, CDR3 protein, CDR3 DNA. A D gene is named only where the DNA matches it firmly. Not every row has a clone size; where given, it reads once, few, many or a size class.

>NA|NA|TRBJ2-2|TRBV11-3|12
CASSLATGELFF
TGTGCCAGCAGCTTGGCTACCGGGGAGCTGTTTTTT
>TRBD1|NA|TRBJ2-5|TRBV5-1|15
CASGPGTGVVETQYF
TGCGCCAGCGGACCCGGGACAGGGGTTGTAGAGACCCAGTACTTC
>TRBD1|NA|TRBJ2-7|TRBV9|15
CASSALDRDFSEQYF
TGTGCCAGCAGCGCGCTAGACAGGGATTTTTCCGAGCAGTACTTC
>TRBD1|NA|TRBJ1-1|TRBV5-1|14
CASSEGQGYTEAFF
TGCGCCAGCAGCGAGGGACAGGGGTACACTGAAGCTTTCTTT
>TRBD1|NA|TRBJ2-5|TRBV7-9|14
CASSFGTGVRDQYF
TGTGCCAGCAGCTTCGGGACAGGGGTTAGGGACCAGTACTTC
>NA|NA|TRBJ1-2|TRBV11-1|13
CASSGQKNYGYTF
TGTGCCAGCAGTGGGCAGAAGAACTATGGCTACACCTTC
>NA|NA|TRBJ1-5|TRBV2|12
CASSGSRQPQHF
TGTGCCAGCAGTGGCAGTCGACAGCCCCAGCATTTT
>TRBD2|NA|TRBJ2-3|TRBV7-9|16
CASSLALAGGTDTQYF
TGTGCCAGCAGCTTAGCGCTGGCCGGGGGGACAGATACGCAGTATTTT
>NA|NA|TRBJ1-5|TRBV19|14
CASDGRVSNQPQHF
TGTGCCAGTGATGGAAGGGTGAGCAATCAGCCCCAGCATTTT
>NA|few|TRBJ1-6|TRBV18|14
CASSPGHSPSPLHF
TGTGCCAGCTCACCTGGACATTCCCCCTCACCCCTCCACTTT
>NA|NA|TRBJ1-6|TRBV4-3|18
CASSQAAVGPSYNSPLHF
TGCGCCAGCAGCCAAGCTGCGGTGGGACCCTCCTATAATTCACCCCTCCACTTT
>NA|NA|TRBJ1-5|TRBV7-8|15
CASSLEQGRRQPQHF
TGTGCCAGCAGCTTAGAACAGGGAAGAAGACAGCCCCAGCATTTT
>NA|NA|TRBJ1-1|TRBV9|15
CASSAQDRPNTEAFF
TGTGCCAGCAGCGCTCAGGACAGACCGAACACTGAAGCTTTCTTT
>TRBD2|NA|TRBJ2-1|TRBV7-2|15
CASSFVTSGSNEQFF
TGTGCCAGCAGCTTCGTCACTAGCGGGAGCAATGAGCAGTTCTTC
>NA|NA|TRBJ2-5|TRBV19|14
CASSIAGTQETQYF
TGTGCCAGTAGTATTGCGGGTACACAAGAGACCCAGTACTTC
>NA|NA|TRBJ1-1|TRBV18|16
CASSPKLGGRGTEAFF
TGTGCCAGCTCACCAAAGCTTGGGGGAAGAGGCACTGAAGCTTTCTTT
>NA|NA|TRBJ2-3|TRBV6-1|14
CATHGGTRSDTQYF
TGTGCCACCCACGGGGGAACACGGTCAGATACGCAGTATTTT
>NA|NA|TRBJ2-6|TRBV9|13
CASRDSGANVLTF
TGTGCCAGCAGGGACTCTGGGGCCAACGTCCTGACTTTC
>TRBD2|NA|TRBJ2-3|TRBV7-2|15
CASSRSGLAKDTQYF
TGTGCCAGCAGCCGGTCCGGACTAGCGAAAGATACGCAGTATTTT
>TRBD2|NA|TRBJ2-1|TRBV7-8|15
CASSLGGGDYNEQFF
TGTGCCAGCAGCTTAGGCGGGGGGGACTACAATGAGCAGTTCTTC
>TRBD2|NA|TRBJ2-2|TRBV4-3|17
CASSQLSGGTNTGELFF
TGCGCCAGCAGCCAACTTAGCGGGGGGACGAACACCGGGGAGCTGTTTTTT
>NA|NA|TRBJ2-1|TRBV9|14
CASSVDGSYNEQFF
TGTGCCAGCAGCGTAGATGGTTCCTACAATGAGCAGTTCTTC
>TRBD2|NA|TRBJ2-1|TRBV27|16
CASSSWTSGVYNEQFF
TGTGCCAGCAGTTCCTGGACTAGCGGGGTTTACAATGAGCAGTTCTTC
>TRBD2|NA|TRBJ2-3|TRBV19|15
CASMGLAEGTDTQYF
TGTGCCAGTATGGGACTAGCGGAGGGCACAGATACGCAGTATTTT
>NA|NA|TRBJ2-7|TRBV19|13
CASSMGGGYEQYF
TGTGCCAGTAGTATGGGAGGGGGTTACGAGCAGTACTTC
>TRBD1|NA|TRBJ2-1|TRBV10-3|14
CAITQGQGNNEQFF
TGTGCCATCACCCAGGGACAGGGAAACAATGAGCAGTTCTTC
>NA|NA|TRBJ2-6|TRBV11-2|15
CASYDRWDSANVLTF
TGTGCCAGCTACGACAGGTGGGATTCGGCCAACGTCCTGACTTTC
>NA|NA|TRBJ2-3|TRBV10-3|10
CAVGPNTQYF
TGTGCCGTCGGACCGAATACGCAGTATTTT
>NA|NA|TRBJ1-4|TRBV4-1|15
CASSPGAREDEKLFF
TGCGCCAGCAGCCCAGGGGCGCGGGAGGATGAAAAACTGTTTTTT
>NA|NA|TRBJ1-1|TRBV4-1|14
CASSHAVQNTEAFF
TGCGCCAGCAGCCATGCCGTCCAGAACACTGAAGCTTTCTTT
>TRBD1|NA|TRBJ1-2|TRBV9|17
CASSVSHSGGVSYGYTF
TGTGCCAGCAGCGTGAGTCACTCAGGGGGTGTAAGCTATGGCTACACCTTC
>TRBD2|NA|TRBJ2-7|TRBV30|13
CAWSLGGDYEQYF
TGTGCCTGGAGTCTGGGAGGGGACTACGAGCAGTACTTC
>NA|NA|TRBJ1-2|TRBV10-3|14
CAISESSPNYGYTF
TGTGCCATCAGTGAGTCTAGCCCTAACTATGGCTACACCTTC
>NA|NA|TRBJ2-7|TRBV2|14
CASSEPLGYYEQYF
TGTGCCAGCAGTGAACCTCTGGGATACTACGAGCAGTACTTC
>NA|NA|TRBJ2-7|TRBV7-2|14
CASSQQGPPYEQYF
TGTGCCAGCAGCCAACAGGGACCTCCCTACGAGCAGTACTTC
>TRBD1|NA|TRBJ2-7|TRBV7-9|12
CATKDRGYEQYF
TGTGCCACAAAGGACAGGGGGTACGAGCAGTACTTC
>NA|once|TRBJ1-2|TRBV11-2|14
CASTQAGQVSGYTF
TGTGCCAGCACCCAGGCGGGGCAGGTTTCCGGCTACACCTTC